These 3 T cell receptor beta chains came from one sample sequenced in a study of post-analysis software for immune sequencing data. cDNA libraries of TCR beta carried unique molecular identifiers. TCRdb itself ran the PCR reads through MiXCR, one entry per CDR3 protein. The sample has 150,000 or so distinct CDR3 sequences, roughly 34% seen once; the top ten hold 28%. The sequenced sample was blood, obtained after autologous hematopoietic stem cell transplantation. The receptors originated from a girl aged 5-17 years with multiple sclerosis.

The CDR3 nucleotides are TGCGCCAGCATCCCGTCAGGGGGATACGGTGAAGCTTTCTTT. Translated, it gives CASIPSGGYGEAFF. The chain recombines TRBV5-1 with TRBJ1-1; 7 nucleotides agree with TRBD1. This CDR3 is built from 14 residues. Germline values: CDR1 SGHRS, CDR2 YFSETQ. V was pared by 6 bases and J by 7 bases, with 12 bases of the junction left unmatched.

V usage is TRBV7-8 and J usage is TRBJ2-7, with TRBD2 matching over 8 bases. Germline assignment: CDR1 SGHVS and CDR2 FQNEAQ. J lost 5 bases, V lost 4 bases, and 10 bases had no gene match. CDR3 length equals 15 residues. The CDR3 loop is CASSWGLAGGNEQYF. The CDR3 DNA reads TGTGCCAGCAGCTGGGGTCTGGCGGGAGGAAACGAGCAGTACTTC. Based on the CDR3 plus reference TRBV7-8 and TRBJ2-7, the full variable domain is GAGVSQSPRYKVAKRGQDVALRCDPISGHVSLFWYQQALGQGPEFLTYFQNEAQLDKSGLPSDRFFAERPEGSVSTLKIQRTQQEDSAVYLCASSWGLAGGNEQYFGPGTRLTVT.

Of note for this clonotype: A single base separates this from a much larger clone, so it may be a read error. The CDR3 end shows no conserved phenylalanine or tryptophan, and so a read error is likely. V usage is TRBV5-8 and J usage is TRBJ2-3; 9 nucleotides agree with TRBD2. Germline-derived CDR1 and CDR2 are SGHTS and YDEGEE. The ends lost 5 bases at V and 6 bases at J; junction bases unmatched: 4. CDR3 length: 13 residues. The CDR3 DNA reads TGTGCCAGCAGAGGGAGCGGGGGGGATACGCAGTATTTG. As protein: CASRGSGGDTQYL.